The 4 T cell receptor beta chains in this list originate from one sample, sequenced in a study of blood T cell repertoires in COVID-19. This table comes from immunoSEQ multiplex PCR, and its TCRdb copy is limited to in-frame clones, with some not included. The sample has about 130,000 clones, around 80% seen once. The sample was peripheral blood. Receptors originate from a man aged 70-80 years with acute or convalescent COVID-19.

The table lists this clone with a few counts. The V gene is TRBV6-5, the J gene TRBJ2-7, with 7 bases identical to TRBD2. Germline CDR1 and CDR2: MNHEY and SVGAGI. The CDR3 totals 14 residues. The V and J ends lost 5 bases and 4 bases, in that order; junction bases with no gene match: 8. The DNA for the CDR3 is TGTGCCAGCAGTCAGACTCAGGGAGGGTACGAGCAGTACTTC. Translating it yields CASSQTQGGYEQYF.

The V call is TRBV18, the J call TRBJ1-2; 7 nucleotides agree with TRBD1. The germline V gene encodes CDR1 KGHSH and CDR2 LQKENI. This CDR3 is built from 15 residues. V lost 3 bases to trimming and J lost 0 bases; unmatched junction nucleotides: 4. CDR3 bases: TGTGCCAGCTCACCGGGCGGGACAGCTAACTATGGCTACACCTTC. Residues: CASSPGGTANYGYTF.

The chain has TRBV6-1 and TRBJ1-4; 10 bases agree with TRBD1. CDR1 and CDR2 from the germline V gene are MNHNS and SASEGT. The CDR3 contains 15 residues. J gave up 5 bases and V 3 bases, and 3 bases lay outside the gene matches. The CDR3 DNA is TGTGCCAGCAGTGACCGGACAGGGGGAAATGAAAAACTGTTTTTT. Its translation is CASSDRTGGNEKLFF.

This chain links TRBV4-1 with TRBJ2-5; TRBD1 is a possible D gene (6 bases). The V end was cut by 1 base, the J end by 7 bases, with 22 bases between. Germline V gives CDR1 MGHRA, CDR2 YSYEKL. CDR3 length: 17 residues. This CDR3 is CASSQGGPSPKPRTQYF. The CDR3 DNA sequence: TGCGCCAGCAGCCAAGGGGGGCCTAGCCCCAAGCCGAGGACCCAGTACTTC.